This T cell receptor (beta chain) was identified during a study of blood T cell repertoires in COVID-19. Study details: Sources were T cells, B-cell-depleted T cells, or PBMCs; the material itself was cDNA or gDNA.

With 0 bases removed from V and 8 bases from J, the gap between germline ends came to 8 bases. The CDR3 is 14 residues long. Germline V gives CDR1 MGHRA, CDR2 YSYEKL. Profiling relied on immunoSEQ multiplex PCR, and the TCRdb table lists in-frame clones only, not all of them. This sample carries over 200,000 clones, more than 85% of them seen once, and the ten largest clones take 1.9%. Specimen: peripheral blood. The chain carries TRBV4-1 and TRBJ1-6; D may be TRBD1 (6 bases). This sequence originates from a man between 40 and 49 years old with active or convalescent COVID-19. The CDR3 loop reads CASSQEAGDSPLHF. Here the CDR3 DNA reads TGCGCCAGCAGCCAAGAGGCAGGGGATTCACCCCTCCACTTT.